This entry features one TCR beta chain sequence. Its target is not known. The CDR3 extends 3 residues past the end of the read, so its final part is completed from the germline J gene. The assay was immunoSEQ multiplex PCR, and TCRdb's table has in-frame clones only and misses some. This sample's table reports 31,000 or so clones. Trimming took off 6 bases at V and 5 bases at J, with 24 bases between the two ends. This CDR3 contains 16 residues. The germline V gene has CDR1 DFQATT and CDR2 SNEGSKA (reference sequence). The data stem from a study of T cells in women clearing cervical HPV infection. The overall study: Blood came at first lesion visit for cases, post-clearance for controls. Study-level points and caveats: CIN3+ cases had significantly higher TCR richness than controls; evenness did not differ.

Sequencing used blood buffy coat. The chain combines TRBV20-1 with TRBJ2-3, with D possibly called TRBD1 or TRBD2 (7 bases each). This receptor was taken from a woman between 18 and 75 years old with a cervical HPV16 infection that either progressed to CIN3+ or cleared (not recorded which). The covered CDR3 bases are TGCAGTGCGCCTAAACAGGGGATGACGGGAGGAGATACG. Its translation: CSAPKQGMTGGDT. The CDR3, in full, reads CSAPKQGMTGGDTQYF.